A selection of T cell receptor beta chains follows, all from one sample in a study of vaccination and CD4 T cells after COVID-19. TCRdb itself ran the PCR reads through MiXCR, one entry per CDR3 protein. The data contain about 13,000 distinct CDR3 sequences, approximately 58% of them singletons. These receptors' antigens are unknown. The sample comprised CD4+ T cells from blood, cultured in vitro. These receptors came from a human donor who had recovered from COVID-19. Both conserved end residues are part of each CDR3. A D gene is named only where the DNA matches it firmly. Clone size appears in some rows only: once, few, many, or a class for an expanded clone.

V	size	J	D	CDR3	DNA
TRBV20-1	medium-sized	TRBJ1-5	.	CSARDGQSNQPQHF	TGCAGTGCTAGAGATGGACAAAGCAATCAGCCCCAGCATTTT
TRBV24-1	.	TRBJ2-2	TRBD2	CATSGTSGSQTGELFF	TGTGCCACCAGTGGGACTAGCGGGAGTCAAACCGGGGAGCTGTTTTTT
TRBV2	.	TRBJ2-7	.	CASSAKWEQYF	TGTGCCAGCAGTGCCAAGTGGGAGCAGTACTTC
TRBV24-1	few	TRBJ2-1	TRBD1	CATRGTGGNNEQFF	TGTGCCACCCGGGGCACAGGGGGTAACAATGAGCAGTTCTTC
TRBV2	.	TRBJ2-7	TRBD2	CASRGGAYEQYF	TGTGCCAGCAGGGGGGGGGCCTACGAGCAGTACTTC
TRBV12-3/TRBV12-4	.	TRBJ2-3	.	CASSLAGTDTQYF	TGTGCCAGCAGTTTAGCTGGCACAGATACGCAGTATTTT
TRBV28	.	TRBJ2-3	TRBD1	CASRNSQGAWTDTQYF	TGTGCCAGCAGAAACTCACAGGGGGCTTGGACAGATACGCAGTATTTT
TRBV7-9	.	TRBJ1-3	.	CASSSNRAPGNTIYF	TGTGCCAGCAGCTCGAACAGGGCCCCTGGAAACACCATATATTTT
TRBV6-1	.	TRBJ2-7	.	CASSDRVEGGSEQYF	TGTGCCAGCAGTGATAGGGTCGAGGGGGGCTCCGAGCAGTACTTC
TRBV20-1	.	TRBJ1-1	.	CSARDWGVTEAFF	TGCAGTGCTAGAGATTGGGGGGTCACTGAAGCTTTCTTT
TRBV5-5	.	TRBJ2-7	.	CASGKSPYEQYF	TGTGCCAGCGGAAAATCCCCCTACGAGCAGTACTTC
TRBV20-1	once	TRBJ2-3	.	CSATFHILEQGYFYTDTQYF	TGCAGTGCTACATTTCATATTCTCGAACAGGGTTATTTCTACACAGATACGCAGTATTTT
TRBV7-9	.	TRBJ1-4	.	CASSSPNEKLFF	TGTGCCAGCAGCTCCCCTAATGAAAAACTGTTTTTT
TRBV20-1	.	TRBJ2-4	.	CSAARYTLAKNIQYF	TGCAGTGCTGCTCGATACACGCTAGCCAAAAACATTCAGTACTTC
TRBV7-2	.	TRBJ2-2	.	CASSTGTFSAWDTGELFF	TGTGCCAGCAGCACCGGGACTTTCTCGGCGTGGGACACCGGGGAGCTGTTTTTT
TRBV15	.	TRBJ2-3	.	CATSRDRRDTDTQYF	TGTGCCACCAGCAGAGATCGGAGGGACACAGATACGCAGTATTTT
TRBV7-2	.	TRBJ2-3	.	CASSLAGADTQYF	TGTGCCAGCAGCTTAGCGGGAGCCGATACGCAGTATTTT
TRBV19	.	TRBJ1-5	TRBD1	CASSRTGGRNQPQHF	TGTGCCAGTAGTAGAACAGGGGGCCGGAATCAGCCCCAGCATTTT
TRBV28	.	TRBJ2-7	TRBD2	CASSSPATSGNSYEQYF	TGTGCCAGCAGTTCCCCCGCGACTAGCGGGAACTCCTACGAGCAGTACTTC
TRBV5-4	few	TRBJ1-5	TRBD1	CASSATAGTGSQPQHF	TGTGCCAGCAGCGCAACCGCCGGGACAGGGTCCCAGCCCCAGCATTTT
TRBV6-5	.	TRBJ2-2	.	CASSYSYTGYPGELFF	TGTGCCAGCAGTTACTCGTATACAGGGTACCCCGGGGAGCTGTTTTTT
TRBV11-2	once	TRBJ2-7	.	CASAAAGALSSYEQYF	TGTGCCAGCGCTGCGGCGGGGGCCTTAAGCTCCTACGAGCAGTACTTC
TRBV9	.	TRBJ1-2	TRBD1	CASSVALTGVQGYTF	TGTGCCAGCAGCGTAGCGTTGACAGGGGTGCAGGGCTACACCTTC
TRBV10-3	.	TRBJ2-5	.	CAISESGDRETQYF	TGTGCCATCAGTGAGTCGGGGGATCGAGAGACCCAGTACTTC
TRBV20-1	few	TRBJ2-7	TRBD2	CSASRGGSYEQYF	TGCAGTGCTAGCCGTGGCGGGAGCTACGAGCAGTACTTC
TRBV5-1	.	TRBJ1-6	TRBD1	CASSLSPGQGGSPLHF	TGCGCCAGCAGCTTGTCGCCAGGACAGGGGGGTTCACCCCTCCACTTT
TRBV6-2/TRBV6-3	.	TRBJ2-6	.	CASSYLSGANVLTF	TGTGCCAGCAGTTACCTCTCTGGGGCCAACGTCCTGACTTTC
TRBV20-1	few	TRBJ1-5	TRBD1	CSARTGRYSNQPQHF	TGCAGTGCCCGGACAGGGAGATATAGCAATCAGCCCCAGCATTTT
TRBV27	.	TRBJ2-7	.	CASRTVSLQGGQSSYEQYF	TGTGCCAGCAGGACGGTGTCCCTCCAGGGGGGACAGAGCTCCTACGAGCAGTACTTC
TRBV2	.	TRBJ2-6	TRBD1	CASRSGQGVPGANVLTF	TGTGCCAGCAGGTCGGGCCAGGGGGTTCCTGGGGCCAACGTCCTGACTTTC
TRBV6-4	.	TRBJ2-6	TRBD1	CAISASDRAGANVLTF	TGTGCCATCAGTGCGTCCGACAGGGCTGGGGCCAACGTCCTGACTTTC
TRBV20-1	.	TRBJ2-1	TRBD1	CSARDPTGTGNEQFF	TGCAGTGCTAGAGATCCAACCGGGACAGGCAATGAGCAGTTCTTC
TRBV4-1	.	TRBJ2-6	.	CASSRRESSGANVLTF	TGCGCCAGCAGCCGCAGGGAGAGCTCTGGGGCCAACGTCCTGACTTTC
TRBV7-9	.	TRBJ1-6	TRBD1	CASSTGQAFISPLHF	TGTGCCAGCAGTACCGGACAGGCGTTTATCTCACCCCTCCACTTT
TRBV6-1	.	TRBJ2-7	.	CASIERGPMVQYF	TGTGCCAGCATCGAGAGGGGCCCCATGGTGCAGTACTTC
TRBV6-2/TRBV6-3	.	TRBJ2-7	TRBD2	CASSYASGSYEQYF	TGTGCCAGCAGTTACGCTAGCGGCTCCTACGAGCAGTACTTC
TRBV7-9	once	TRBJ2-3	.	CASSLFDRRITDTQYF	TGTGCCAGCAGCTTATTTGACAGACGAATAACAGATACGCAGTATTTT
TRBV2	.	TRBJ2-4	TRBD2	CATSRGDIQYF	TGTGCCACCTCTCGGGGGGACATTCAGTACTTC
TRBV19	.	TRBJ2-3	.	CASSITRDTQYF	TGTGCCAGTAGTATCACTAGGGATACGCAGTATTTT
TRBV6-1	few	TRBJ2-7	TRBD2	CASSPPGGSGKTYEQYF	TGTGCCAGCAGCCCACCCGGCGGGAGCGGGAAAACCTACGAGCAGTACTTC
TRBV6-2/TRBV6-3	.	TRBJ2-7	TRBD2	CASRVTSGIRGEQYF	TGTGCCAGCAGGGTGACTAGCGGGATTCGAGGCGAGCAGTACTTC
TRBV24-1	.	TRBJ2-7	.	CATSDRTPRGYEQYF	TGTGCCACCAGTGACCGGACCCCACGGGGTTACGAGCAGTACTTC
TRBV2	few	TRBJ2-2	.	CASGLEGGNTGELFF	TGTGCCAGTGGCCTAGAAGGAGGTAACACCGGGGAGCTGTTTTTT
TRBV27	few	TRBJ1-6	.	CASSLAGYYNSPLHF	TGTGCCAGCAGTTTAGCGGGTTACTATAATTCACCCCTCCACTTT
TRBV6-1	few	TRBJ2-5	TRBD2	CASSDLAGGQETQYF	TGTGCCAGCAGTGATTTAGCGGGAGGACAAGAGACCCAGTACTTC
TRBV5-4	.	TRBJ2-2	TRBD2	CASSPRTSGSTTGELFF	TGTGCCAGCAGTCCCCGAACTAGCGGGTCAACCACCGGGGAGCTGTTTTTT